The source of this T cell receptor beta chain is a study of blood T cells in healthy people across ages. Overall study results and limits: Observed TCR beta diversity showed a strong correlation with the percentage of naive T cells as measured by flow cytometry. Roughly linearly, TCR beta diversity per million T cells fell as age increased.

The CDR3 covers 11 residues. Trimming took off 5 bases at V and 3 bases at J, with 6 bases between the two ends. The V gene's germline CDR1 is DFQATT and CDR2 SNEGSKA (reference sequence). Turning to this clonotype: Antigen: not known.

Next came a second PCR, run for roughly 6 to 11 cycles, which used a sample-barcoded 5' primer along with a J-beta primer mix. TCRdb re-called the 5' RACE reads through MiXCR, storing one row per CDR3 protein. The data contain approximately 1.5 million distinct CDR3 sequences, around 36% of them singletons. Sequencing input: blood. The TCR was taken from a woman in her twenties or thirties in good health. The chain carries TRBV20-1 and TRBJ2-3, with D possibly being TRBD1 or TRBD2 (5 bases each). CDR3 in amino acids: CSAWGTDTQYF. The CDR3 DNA reads TGCAGTGCTTGGGGGACAGATACGCAGTATTTT.